These 6 T cell receptor beta chains share one sample of origin, sequenced in a study of CD8+ T cells in alopecia areata. Extracted RNA was reverse transcribed into cDNA, the sequencing template. The method was immunoSEQ multiplex PCR; TCRdb's version includes in-frame clones alone and lacks a portion of them. The sample consists of some 170,000 clones, 50% to 75% of them appearing once. Treatment here: oral pan-JAK inhibitor, 5-10 mg twice daily. Specimen: CD4+ T cells sorted from blood, collected at approximately week 56, from a patient treated with tofacitinib. Receptors were obtained from a human donor with alopecia areata.

This chain joins TRBV29-1 and TRBJ1-5, with D perhaps TRBD1 (5 bases). The V end lost 3 bases, the J end lost 4 bases, and 16 bases lay between the germline ends. CDR1 and CDR2 (germline): SQVTM, ANQGSEA. The CDR3 has 15 amino acids. The CDR3 loop reads CSVDGTPGGNQPQHF. The CDR3 coding sequence is TGCAGCGTTGACGGGACTCCGGGAGGGAATCAGCCCCAGCATTTT.

This clone has a handful of counts. This sequence joins TRBV7-2 and TRBJ2-7; D remains unclear. Trimming stripped 2 bases from V and 0 bases from J, with 11 bases between. Germline V gives CDR1 SGHTA, CDR2 FQGNSA. The CDR3 length is 15 residues. CDR3 DNA: TGTGCCAGCAGCTTAAATGGCCAGTTCTCCTACGAGCAGTACTTC. Translation: CASSLNGQFSYEQYF.

The chain uses TRBV6-1 and TRBJ1-5; D perhaps matches TRBD1 (5 bases). Germline loops: CDR1 MNHNS, CDR2 SASEGT. V was shortened by 0 bases and J by 6 bases, with 12 bases between the two germline ends. This CDR3 spans 15 amino acids. The CDR3 is CASSEAGGAGQPQHF. CDR3 bases: TGTGCCAGCAGTGAAGCGGGCGGGGCTGGTCAGCCCCAGCATTTT.

The chain carries TRBV27 and TRBJ2-1; 11 nucleotides agree with TRBD1. The CDR3 length is 15 residues. V lost 6 bases to trimming and J lost 5 bases; unmatched junction nucleotides: 6. Germline lookup yields CDR1 MNHEY and CDR2 SMNVEV (reference sequence). In nucleotides, the CDR3 is TGTGCCAGCAGACTCGGGGACAGGGGGAACAATGAGCAGTTCTTC. Protein sequence: CASRLGDRGNNEQFF.

The rearrangement uses TRBV2 and TRBJ2-3, with 9 bases matching TRBD1. From germline, CDR1 is SNHLY and CDR2 FYNNEI. The CDR3 is 14 amino acids. Trimming at V came to 10 bases and at J to 3 bases, leaving 8 bases not matched to a gene. The CDR3 loop is CATGDRARTDTQYF. CDR3 nucleotide sequence: TGTGCCACCGGGGACAGGGCAAGGACAGATACGCAGTATTTT.

V gene TRBV30 combines with J gene TRBJ1-2, with 8 nucleotides matching TRBD1. This CDR3 is 15 amino acids long. J was trimmed by 2 bases and V by 1 base; bases with no gene match: 6. CDR1 and CDR2 from the germline V gene are GTSNPN and SVGIG (reference sequence). The DNA of the CDR3 is TGTGCCTGGAGTGCCGGACAGGGCGGCAACTATGGCTACACCTTC. It translates to CAWSAGQGGNYGYTF. Drawing the rest from reference TRBV30 and TRBJ1-2, the complete variable domain is SQTIHQWPATLVQPVGSPLSLECTVEGTSNPNLYWYRQAAGRGLQLLFYSVGIGQISSEVPQNLSASRPQDRQFILSSKKLLLSDSGFYLCAWSAGQGGNYGYTFGSGTRLTVV.